The next 15 T cell receptor beta chains were all read from a single sample in a study of T-cell memory formation after mild COVID-19. TCRdb ran MiXCR on the 5' RACE reads and lists one entry per CDR3 protein. The data show roughly 80,000 distinct CDR3 sequences, approximately 15% seen once. The sample was PBMCs or a T cell subset sorted from them (not recorded which). The origin of the receptors is an adult woman who had mild COVID-19 (a few samples of this study predate the infection). Cell type and time point are not known.

The V call is TRBV7-9, the J call TRBJ2-1, with 10 bases aligning to TRBD2. The CDR3 is made up of 16 amino acids. Trimming took 1 base from V and 5 from J; bases not matched to a gene: 5. Germline values: CDR1 SEHNR, CDR2 FQNEAQ (reference sequence). The CDR3 region is CASSLGTSGVHNEQFF. The CDR3 region has the DNA TGTGCCAGCAGCTTAGGTACTAGCGGGGTCCACAATGAGCAGTTCTTC.

Only a few counts were recorded for this clonotype. The rearrangement links TRBV24-1 to TRBJ2-1; TRBD2 matches at 7 bases. CDR1 KGHDR and CDR2 SFDVKD come from the germline V gene. The CDR3 runs 16 residues. V was clipped by 0 bases and J by 7 bases; unmatched bases: 8. Here the CDR3 reads CATSDLGAGDGNEQFF. The CDR3 DNA sequence: TGTGCCACCAGTGATTTGGGGGCGGGAGATGGAAATGAGCAGTTCTTC.

By share, this clonotype ranks as medium-sized. The chain links TRBV7-8 to TRBJ2-2; 8 bases are a match to TRBD1. The CDR3 has 14 residues. Germline V gives CDR1 SGHVS, CDR2 FQNEAQ. V shed 1 base, J shed 6 bases, and the junction held 1 base outside the gene matches. CDR3 DNA sequence: TGTGCCAGCAGCTTAGAGACAGGGGCCGGGGAGCTGTTTTTT. Its protein product is CASSLETGAGELFF.

The chain links TRBV12-3 or TRBV12-4 to TRBJ2-5, with D perhaps TRBD2 (6 bases). V shed 2 bases and J shed 5 bases, with 9 bases lying between them. The CDR3 covers 13 residues. CDR3 amino acids: CASSLIAVETQYF. The CDR3 region has the DNA TGTGCCAGCAGTTTAATAGCGGTCGAGACCCAGTACTTC.

This chain joins TRBV12-3 or TRBV12-4 and TRBJ2-1; TRBD1 matches 7 bases. The CDR3 covers 13 residues. Trimming removed 11 bases from V and 4 bases from J; junction bases left unmatched: 8. The CDR3 DNA is TGTGCCGCACCGGGACAGCATTACAATGAGCAGTTCTTC. Translation gives CAAPGQHYNEQFF.

V usage is TRBV12-3 or TRBV12-4 and J usage is TRBJ2-2; D gene uncertain. Trimming removed 2 bases from V and 1 base from J, with 2 bases in between. The CDR3 is 13 residues long. The CDR3 sequence: CASSLKNTGELFF. The CDR3 DNA sequence: TGTGCCAGCAGTTTAAAGAACACCGGGGAGCTGTTTTTT.

The V gene is TRBV9, the J gene TRBJ2-5; a possible D gene is TRBD2 (6 bases). Germline V gives CDR1 SGDLS, CDR2 YYNGEE. The CDR3 consists of 16 residues. V was pared by 0 bases and J by 1 base, with 13 bases between. In DNA, the CDR3 is TGTGCCAGCAGCGTAGATGGTAGCGGCCCCCAAGAGACCCAGTACTTC. Protein sequence: CASSVDGSGPQETQYF.

A few counts support this clonotype. The chain recombines TRBV29-1 with TRBJ2-5, with TRBD2 matching over 11 bases. With V trimmed by 4 bases and J by 4 bases, 11 bases remained unmatched. Germline CDR1 SQVTM, CDR2 ANQGSEA. This CDR3 has 16 residues. The CDR3 region has the DNA TGCAGCGTTGTTTGGGGACTAGCGGCTGTAAGAGAGACCCAGTACTTC. It translates to CSVVWGLAAVRETQYF.

This sequence joins TRBV12-3 or TRBV12-4 and TRBJ1-2, with D unclear. The CDR3 is 13 residues long. V gave up 2 bases and J gave up 5 bases, with 9 bases separating them. CDR3: CASSLPEYYGYTF. The CDR3 nucleotides read TGTGCCAGCAGTTTACCAGAGTATTATGGCTACACCTTC.

This clonotype was observed a few times. The gene calls are TRBV12-3 or TRBV12-4 and TRBJ1-2; D is unresolved. V was pared by 1 base and J by 3 bases, with 6 bases between. The CDR3 loop spans 13 amino acids. The CDR3 reads CASSLGVDYGYTF. DNA of the CDR3: TGTGCCAGCAGTTTAGGGGTGGACTATGGCTACACCTTC.

This clonotype has a handful of counts. This chain uses TRBV30 with TRBJ2-5; D gene unclear. The germline gives CDR1 GTSNPN, CDR2 SVGIG (reference sequence). The CDR3 loop spans 16 amino acids. The CDR3 is CVRHLIPRKPEETQYF. The CDR3 nucleotides are TGTGTCCGCCACCTTATTCCCAGGAAGCCTGAAGAGACCCAGTACTTC.

This clonotype was detected only a few times. The V call is TRBV7-9, the J call TRBJ2-7; 12 positions agree with TRBD1. Trimming removed 5 bases from V and 4 bases from J; junction bases left unmatched: 6. From germline, CDR1 is SEHNR and CDR2 FQNEAQ (reference sequence). This CDR3 comprises 15 residues. The chain's CDR3 is CASSRDRGLGYEQYF. CDR3 sequence (DNA): TGTGCCAGCAGCCGGGACAGGGGGCTGGGGTACGAGCAGTACTTC.

This clonotype was observed a handful of times. The chain recombines TRBV11-3 with TRBJ2-3; 11 bases map to TRBD2. Per germline, CDR1 SGHNT and CDR2 YENEEA. This CDR3 comprises 18 residues. Trimming cost V 3 bases and J 0 bases; bases outside gene matches: 8. CDR3 nucleotides: TGTGCCAGCAGCTTGACTAGCGGGACGTTACCTAGCACAGATACGCAGTATTTT. It specifies CASSLTSGTLPSTDTQYF.

The chain recombines TRBV2 with TRBJ2-1; D is undetermined. CDR3 length: 16 residues. Germline-derived CDR1 and CDR2 are SNHLY and FYNNEI. V was pared by 7 bases and J by 5 bases, with 21 bases between. The CDR3 reads CASKVADHRLNNEQFF. The CDR3 DNA sequence: TGTGCCAGCAAGGTGGCGGACCATCGCTTAAACAATGAGCAGTTCTTC.

This clonotype came up a few times. The rearrangement uses TRBV27 and TRBJ2-1, with 12 bases lining up with TRBD2. There are 16 residues in the CDR3. CDR1 and CDR2 from the germline V gene are MNHEY and SMNVEV (reference sequence). Trimming removed 1 base from V and 9 bases from J; junction bases left unmatched: 7. CDR3 amino acids: CASSLWTSGTIGEQFF. In nucleotides, the CDR3 is TGTGCCAGCAGTTTATGGACTAGCGGGACCATCGGTGAGCAGTTCTTC.